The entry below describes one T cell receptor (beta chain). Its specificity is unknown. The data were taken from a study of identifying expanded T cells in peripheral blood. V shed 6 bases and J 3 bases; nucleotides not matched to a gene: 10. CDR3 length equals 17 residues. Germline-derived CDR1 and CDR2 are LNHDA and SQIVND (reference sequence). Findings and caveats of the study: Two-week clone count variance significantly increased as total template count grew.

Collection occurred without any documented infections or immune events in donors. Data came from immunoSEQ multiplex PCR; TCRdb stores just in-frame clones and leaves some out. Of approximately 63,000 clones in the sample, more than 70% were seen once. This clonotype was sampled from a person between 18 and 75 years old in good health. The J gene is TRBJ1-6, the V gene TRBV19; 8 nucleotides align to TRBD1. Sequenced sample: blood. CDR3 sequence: CASRQTGALNYNSPLHF. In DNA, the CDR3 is TGTGCCAGTAGACAGACAGGGGCACTAAACTATAATTCACCCCTCCACTTT.